The present T cell receptor beta chain was sequenced within a study of early T cells in non-severe SARS-CoV-2 infection. Study-level results: VDJdb matching favored anti-spike CD8 responses, missing private and CD4 specificities.

This clonotype was counted only a few times. Antigen unknown. The germline gives CDR1 MNHEY, CDR2 SMNVEV (reference sequence). V shed 2 bases and J 1 base; nucleotides not matched to a gene: 3. The CDR3 has 15 residues. Each CDR3 protein is one row after TCRdb ran MiXCR on the 5' RACE reads. Of under 65,000 distinct CDR3 sequences listed, around 14% are singletons. J is TRBJ2-7 and V is TRBV27; 9 bases line up with TRBD1. Sequenced material: whole blood, taken at baseline. This sequence was found in an adult who was a healthcare worker with PCR-confirmed SARS-CoV-2 infection or an uninfected control (not recorded which). The CDR3 sequence is CASSLIGTGSYEQYF. As DNA, the CDR3 is TGTGCCAGCAGTTTAATCGGGACAGGGTCCTACGAGCAGTACTTC.